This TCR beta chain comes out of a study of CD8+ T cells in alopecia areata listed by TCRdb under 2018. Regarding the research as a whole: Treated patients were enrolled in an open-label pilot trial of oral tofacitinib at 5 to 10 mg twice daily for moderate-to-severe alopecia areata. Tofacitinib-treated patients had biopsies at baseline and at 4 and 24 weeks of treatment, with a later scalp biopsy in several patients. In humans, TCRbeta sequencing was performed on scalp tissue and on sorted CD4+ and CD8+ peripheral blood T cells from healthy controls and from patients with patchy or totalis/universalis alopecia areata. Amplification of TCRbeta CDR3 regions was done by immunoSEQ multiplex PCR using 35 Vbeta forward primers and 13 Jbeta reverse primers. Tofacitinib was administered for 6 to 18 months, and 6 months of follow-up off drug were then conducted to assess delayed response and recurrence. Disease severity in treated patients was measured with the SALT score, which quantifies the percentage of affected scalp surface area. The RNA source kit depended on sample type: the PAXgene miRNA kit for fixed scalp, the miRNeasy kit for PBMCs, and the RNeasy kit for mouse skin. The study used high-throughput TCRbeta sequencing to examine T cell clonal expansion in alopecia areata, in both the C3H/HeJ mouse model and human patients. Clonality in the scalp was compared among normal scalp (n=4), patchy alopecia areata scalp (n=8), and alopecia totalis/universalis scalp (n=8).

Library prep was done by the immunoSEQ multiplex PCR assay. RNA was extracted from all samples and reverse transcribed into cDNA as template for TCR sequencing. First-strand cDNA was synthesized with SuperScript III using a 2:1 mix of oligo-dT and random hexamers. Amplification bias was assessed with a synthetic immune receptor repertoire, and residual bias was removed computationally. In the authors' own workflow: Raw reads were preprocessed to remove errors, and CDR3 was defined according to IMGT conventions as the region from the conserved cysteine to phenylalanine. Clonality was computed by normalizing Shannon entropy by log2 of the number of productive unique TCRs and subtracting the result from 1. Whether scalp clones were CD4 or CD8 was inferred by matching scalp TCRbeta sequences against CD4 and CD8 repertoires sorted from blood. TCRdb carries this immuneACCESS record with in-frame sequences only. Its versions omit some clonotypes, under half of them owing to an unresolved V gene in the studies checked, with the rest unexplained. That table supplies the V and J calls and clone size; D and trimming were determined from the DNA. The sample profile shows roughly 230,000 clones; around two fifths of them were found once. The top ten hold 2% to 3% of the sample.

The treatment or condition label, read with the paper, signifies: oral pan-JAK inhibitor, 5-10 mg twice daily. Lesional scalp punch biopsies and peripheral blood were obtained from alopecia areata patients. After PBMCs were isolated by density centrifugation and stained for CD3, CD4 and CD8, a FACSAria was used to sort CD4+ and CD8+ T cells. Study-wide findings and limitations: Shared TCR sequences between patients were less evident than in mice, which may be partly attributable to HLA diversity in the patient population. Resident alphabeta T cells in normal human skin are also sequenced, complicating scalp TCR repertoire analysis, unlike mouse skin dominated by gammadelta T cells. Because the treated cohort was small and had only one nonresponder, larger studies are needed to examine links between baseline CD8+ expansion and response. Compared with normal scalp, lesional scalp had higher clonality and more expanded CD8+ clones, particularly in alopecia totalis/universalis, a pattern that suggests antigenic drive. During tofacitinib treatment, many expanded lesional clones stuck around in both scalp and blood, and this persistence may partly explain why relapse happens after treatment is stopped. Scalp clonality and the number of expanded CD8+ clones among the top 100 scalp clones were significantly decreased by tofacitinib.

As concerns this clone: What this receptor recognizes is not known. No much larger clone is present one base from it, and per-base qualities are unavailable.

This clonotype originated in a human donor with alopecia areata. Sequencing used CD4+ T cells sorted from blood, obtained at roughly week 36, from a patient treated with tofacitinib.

The nucleotide sequence is TGTGCCTGGAGTGTACAAGATGGCTACACCTTC. This yields the protein CAWSVQDGYTF. The rearrangement joined TRBV30 to TRBJ1-2; no D segment can be confidently identified. V is clipped by 0 bases and J by 6 bases, and the sequence between their germline boundaries is 5 bases long. The CDR3 spans 11 residues, from the cysteine through the phenylalanine. Only the CDR3 region is kept as DNA, spanning 33 bases read in frame from base 1. CDR1 and CDR2 are drawn from the germline V gene (reference sequence): GTSNPN, SVGIG.